This TCR beta chain derives from a study of Graves' ophthalmopathy and Graves' hyperthyroidism. On the study more broadly: Hyperthyroidism counted as stable given no ophthalmopathy within 18 months of follow-up. Whole-study results and caveats: The authors also found most expanded thyroid clonotypes above 0.001 frequency in blood.

As for this clonotype: What it recognizes is unknown. One end of the junction does not line up with germline, which may come from a read error.

Amplification from RNA transcripts yielded the TCR beta CDR3 regions. RT-PCR with HTBI primers came first, then second-round multiplex PCR. TCRdb re-called the multiplex PCR reads with MiXCR, one entry per CDR3 protein. Here the sample spans about 1.1 million distinct CDR3 sequences, approximately 35% being singletons. The clonotype was recovered from an adult man with Graves' hyperthyroidism. The sequenced sample was peripheral blood or thyroid tissue (not recorded which).

As DNA, the CDR3 is TGTGCCAGCGGCAGGGGGCAGCTCCAGCATTTT. Translating gives CASGRGQLQHF. The V call is TRBV2, the J call TRBJ1-5; 8 bases match TRBD1. CDR1 is SNHLY, CDR2 FYNNEI, per germline. This CDR3 has 11 residues.